These T cell receptor beta chains were read from a single sample in a study of blood T cell repertoires in COVID-19. Produced via immunoSEQ multiplex PCR; TCRdb's table is partial and in-frame only. The sample contains 210,000 or so clones, 80% to 90% of which appear only once. The sequencing sample was made of peripheral blood. These receptors were collected from a woman aged 80 or over with active or convalescent COVID-19. CDR3s include the opening cysteine and the closing phenylalanine or tryptophan. D genes are given only for firm matches. Size is stated for part of the rows, as once, few or many counts, or as a class when the clone is expanded.

abundance | j_gene | v_gene | d_gene | CDR3nt | CDR3aa
. | TRBJ2-7 | TRBV3-1/TRBV3-2 | . | TGTGCCAGCAGCCAAGACCCTCCCGGGAGTATCTACGAGCAGTACTTC | CASSQDPPGSIYEQYF
once | TRBJ1-1 | TRBV27 | TRBD1 | TGTGCCAGCAGGACCCGCGACAGGGTCAACACTGAAGCTTTCTTT | CASRTRDRVNTEAFF
. | TRBJ1-1 | TRBV28 | TRBD1 | TGTGCCAGCAGTTTGACAGGGGGAACTACTGAAGCTTTCTTT | CASSLTGGTTEAFF
once | TRBJ2-1 | TRBV30 | . | TGTGCCTGGAGTGTACATGGACTCCCCTCCTACAATGAGCAGTTCTTC | CAWSVHGLPSYNEQFF
. | TRBJ2-1 | TRBV5-1 | TRBD2 | TGCGCCAGCAGCTCGGGGGGAGCGGCCCTTCGCGATAATGAGCAGTTCTTC | CASSSGGAALRDNEQFF
once | TRBJ2-3 | TRBV6-6 | TRBD2 | TGTGCCACCTACACCTCTAGCGGGGGGGCGTCGCAGTATTTT | CATYTSSGGASQYF
. | TRBJ2-7 | TRBV5-4 | TRBD1 | TGTGCCAGCAGGTCTTCCTTCGGGACAGCTTACGGCGAGCAGTACTTC | CASRSSFGTAYGEQYF
. | TRBJ2-3 | TRBV5-5 | . | TGTGCCAGCAGCTTGTTCGGGACTCCTAGCACAGATACGCAGTATTTT | CASSLFGTPSTDTQYF
. | TRBJ1-1 | TRBV9 | . | TGTGCCAGCAGCGTAGCAGGAATGAACACTGAAGCTTTCTTT | CASSVAGMNTEAFF
. | TRBJ1-1 | TRBV20-1 | . | TGCAGTGCTAGGTCAGGTTCGGCAGCTTTCTTT | CSARSGSAAFF
. | TRBJ2-3 | TRBV7-3 | TRBD2 | TGTGCCAGCAGCTCAGGACTAGCGGGGACAGGGGAAGATACGCAGTATTTT | CASSSGLAGTGEDTQYF
once | TRBJ2-2 | TRBV7-2 | . | TGTGCCAGCAGTTTTATTCCGTACACCGGGGAGCTGTTTTTT | CASSFIPYTGELFF
. | TRBJ2-5 | TRBV7-3 | TRBD2 | TGTGCCAGCAGCTTAGGACTAGCGGAGACCCAGTACTTC | CASSLGLAETQYF
. | TRBJ1-1 | TRBV7-2 | . | TGTGCCAGCAGCTTTCTCCCAGGGAACACTGAAGCTTTCTTT | CASSFLPGNTEAFF
few | TRBJ2-1 | TRBV5-6 | TRBD2 | TGTGCCAGCAGCTTGGTTGTCTCGGGAGGGGTCAATGAGCAGTTCTTC | CASSLVVSGGVNEQFF